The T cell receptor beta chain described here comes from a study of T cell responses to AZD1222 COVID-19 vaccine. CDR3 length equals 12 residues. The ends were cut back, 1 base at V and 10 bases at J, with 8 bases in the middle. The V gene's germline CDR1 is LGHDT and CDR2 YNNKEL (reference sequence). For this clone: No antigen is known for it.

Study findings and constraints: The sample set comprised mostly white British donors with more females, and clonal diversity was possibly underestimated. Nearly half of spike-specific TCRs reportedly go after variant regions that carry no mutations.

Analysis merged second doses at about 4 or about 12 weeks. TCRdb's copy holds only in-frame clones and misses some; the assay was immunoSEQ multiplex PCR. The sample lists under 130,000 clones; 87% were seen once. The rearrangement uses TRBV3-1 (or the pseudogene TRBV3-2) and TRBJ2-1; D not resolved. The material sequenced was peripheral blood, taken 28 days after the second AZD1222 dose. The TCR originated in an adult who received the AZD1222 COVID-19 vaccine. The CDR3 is CASSQVTVEQFF. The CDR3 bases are TGTGCCAGCAGCCAAGTAACAGTCGAGCAGTTCTTC.